This is a list of T cell receptor beta chains from one sample in a study of shared clonotypes between healthy human individuals. TCRdb keeps only in-frame clones here, not all; method: immunoSEQ multiplex PCR. Of some 1 million clones detected, approximately 70% appear once; the ten largest clones hold over 1.3%. The material sequenced was memory CD4+ T cells sorted from blood. The receptors were gathered from a young man in good health. CDR3s include the opening cysteine and the closing phenylalanine or tryptophan. D genes are given only for firm matches. Rows may omit the clone size; those that give it use once, few, many or a size class.

j_gene,v_gene,abundance,d_gene,CDR3nt,CDR3aa
TRBJ2-3,TRBV7-3,-,-,TGTGCCAGCAGCTTACTATCCCGGGGGACAGATACGCAGTATTTT,CASSLLSRGTDTQYF
TRBJ2-1,TRBV28,-,-,TGTGCCAGCAGTAAAGGGGGGGGCAGGTACAATGAGCAGTTCTTC,CASSKGGGRYNEQFF
TRBJ1-3,TRBV18,-,-,TGTGCCAGCTCATCCGAGGTCCCGTCTGGAAACACCATATATTTT,CASSSEVPSGNTIYF
TRBJ2-3,TRBV7-2,once,TRBD2,TGTGCCAGCAGCCGGACTAGCGGGTCCTTCACAGATACGCAGTATTTT,CASSRTSGSFTDTQYF
TRBJ2-7,TRBV6-6,-,-,TGTGCCAGCAGTGGACAGTCGTCGGGGCAGTACTTC,CASSGQSSGQYF
TRBJ1-2,TRBV7-8,few,TRBD1,TGTGCCAGCAGCCTCCAGGGGGTGGCTAACTATGGCTACACCTTC,CASSLQGVANYGYTF
TRBJ2-1,TRBV7-3,-,-,TGTGCCAGCAGCCAGGGCAGGGCCTCCTACAATGAGCAGTTCTTC,CASSQGRASYNEQFF
TRBJ1-1,TRBV7-2,-,-,TGTGCCAGCAGCTTAGTATGGGCGGAGAAAGCTTTCTTT,CASSLVWAEKAFF
TRBJ1-1,TRBV5-5,once,-,TGTGCCAGCAGCGACATAACGGGACACAGAATGAACACTGAAGCTTTCTTT,CASSDITGHRMNTEAFF
TRBJ2-2,TRBV19,-,-,TGTGCCAGTAGTGCATGGACTACCGGCACCGGGGAGCTGTTTTTT,CASSAWTTGTGELFF
TRBJ2-5,TRBV18,many,-,TGTGCCAGCTCACGGTCCCCCGGGGGAGGAGAGACCCAGTACTTC,CASSRSPGGGETQYF
TRBJ2-6,TRBV10-1,once,TRBD1,TGCGCCAGCAGCACAGGGGGCGCGGGGGCCAACGTCCTGACTTTC,CASSTGGAGANVLTF
TRBJ1-2,TRBV11-2,-,-,TGTGCCAGCAGCACGCTGGGAGGATGGCTCTATGGCTACACCTTC,CASSTLGGWLYGYTF
TRBJ1-4,TRBV10-3,few,-,TGTGCCATCAGTGATCGGATGGCTGAAAAACTGTTTTTT,CAISDRMAEKLFF
TRBJ2-1,TRBV11-1,-,-,TGTGCCAGCAGCTTAATGCCGACTTTGGAGCAGTTCTTC,CASSLMPTLEQFF
TRBJ2-3,TRBV9,-,TRBD1,TGTGCCAGCAGCGTAGGACAGGGGGCGATAATAGATACGCAGTATTTT,CASSVGQGAIIDTQYF
TRBJ1-1,TRBV6-5,-,-,TGTGCCAGCGGTGGGATTCGGGAGAACACTGAAGCTTTCTTT,CASGGIRENTEAFF
TRBJ2-5,TRBV1,-,-,TGCACCAGCAGCCATGCGGGGCCGCGGTACCAAGAGACCCAGTACTTC,CTSSHAGPRYQETQYF
TRBJ2-3,TRBV5-4,-,-,TGTGCCAGCAGCTTGGTAACAATCACAGATACGCAGTATTTT,CASSLVTITDTQYF
TRBJ2-7,TRBV4-3,-,TRBD2,TGCGCCAGCAGCCAAGTAGGAACTAGCGGGTACTACGAGCAGTACTTC,CASSQVGTSGYYEQYF
TRBJ1-6,TRBV30,-,-,TGTGCCGGGTCCAGCAGGGTTGGATCACCCCTCCACTTT,CAGSSRVGSPLHF
TRBJ1-1,TRBV5-1,-,-,TGCGCCAGCAGCCCTTCAGGGGCCTCAGTTACTGAAGCTTTCTTT,CASSPSGASVTEAFF
TRBJ1-1,TRBV28,-,-,TGTGCCAGCAGTTTAGGGGGGACGAACACTGAAGCTTTCTTT,CASSLGGTNTEAFF
TRBJ2-1,TRBV13,-,-,TGTGCCAGCAGCCCGCCCCCTGACAGCTACTCCTACAATGAGCAGTTCTTC,CASSPPPDSYSYNEQFF
TRBJ1-4,TRBV19,-,-,TGTGCCAGTAGTATACAGGCGGCTAATGAAAAACTGTTTTTT,CASSIQAANEKLFF
TRBJ2-2,TRBV5-1,-,TRBD1,TGCGCCAGCAGCATTACCGGGACAGGGACCGGGGAGCTGTTTTTT,CASSITGTGTGELFF